This T cell receptor (beta chain) comes out of a study of tumor-infiltrating T cells and Merkel cell polyomavirus. Turning to the study itself: The study examined CD8+ T cells specific for the Merkel cell polyomavirus KLL epitope. Patients received varied, non-standardized chemotherapy, radiation and immunotherapies. Study observations and caveats: KLL-specific TRB repertoires were diverse and largely private.

All patients' tumors stained robustly positive for Merkel cell polyomavirus Large T antigen by immunohistochemistry. This CDR3 has 15 residues. Germline V lookup: CDR1 MDHEN, CDR2 SYDVKM. Deletions cut 5 bases from V and 2 bases from J, with 16 bases between. Sequencing was performed with immunoSEQ multiplex PCR; in TCRdb, only in-frame clones are kept and a portion is missing. The data contain around 25,000 clones, 87% of them singletons. Points on this clone: What it recognizes is unknown.

Sample: lymph node tissue. This chain connects TRBV28 to TRBJ2-7, with D possibly being TRBD2 (6 bases). The sequence was obtained from a man in his forties or fifties with Merkel cell carcinoma. DNA for the CDR3: TGTGCCAGCAGTCCCCTAGCGTTGGACGCCTACGAGCAGTACTTC. Translation gives CASSPLALDAYEQYF.